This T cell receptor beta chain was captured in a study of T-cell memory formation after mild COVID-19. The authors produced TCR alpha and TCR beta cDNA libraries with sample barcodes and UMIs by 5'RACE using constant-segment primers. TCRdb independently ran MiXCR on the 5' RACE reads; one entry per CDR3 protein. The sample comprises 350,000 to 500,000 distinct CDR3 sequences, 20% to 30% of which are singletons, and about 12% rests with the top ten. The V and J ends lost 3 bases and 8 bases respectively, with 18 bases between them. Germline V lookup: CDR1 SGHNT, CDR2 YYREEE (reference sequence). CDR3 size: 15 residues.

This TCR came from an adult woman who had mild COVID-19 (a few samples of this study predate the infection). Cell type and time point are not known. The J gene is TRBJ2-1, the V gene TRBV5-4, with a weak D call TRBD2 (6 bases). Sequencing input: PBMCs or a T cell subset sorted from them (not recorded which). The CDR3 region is CASSSGGGASDEQFF. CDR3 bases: TGTGCCAGCAGCTCCGGAGGCGGGGCGAGCGATGAGCAGTTCTTC.